The rows below give T cell receptor beta chains drawn from one sample of a study of blood T cell repertoires in COVID-19. The table came from immunoSEQ multiplex PCR; TCRdb's copy has only in-frame clones and leaves some out. The sample has 90,000 to 120,000 clones, approximately 90% seen once. The sequenced sample consisted of peripheral blood. The receptors here all came from a man between 60 and 70 years old with acute or convalescent COVID-19. The CDR3 runs from the conserved cysteine through the conserved F or W. A D gene is named only where the DNA matches it firmly. Some rows have no size entry. The others give once, few or many, or a class for an expanded clone.

. | . | TRBJ2-3 | TRBV6-6 | CASSYSNDRPDTQYF | TGTGCCAGCAGTTACTCGAACGACAGACCAGATACGCAGTATTTT
. | . | TRBJ1-2 | TRBV19 | CATSRGFTVYGYTF | TGTGCCACCTCCCGAGGTTTCACCGTCTATGGCTACACCTTC
. | . | TRBJ1-6 | TRBV7-8 | CASSTTLAESSYNSPLHF | TGTGCCAGCAGCACTACCCTGGCAGAGAGCTCCTATAATTCACCCCTCCACTTT
few | TRBD2 | TRBJ2-1 | TRBV30 | CAWGGLAGRRDEQFF | TGTGCCTGGGGCGGACTAGCGGGACGACGGGATGAGCAGTTCTTC
. | . | TRBJ1-1 | TRBV6-5 | CASSYGGTAYTEAFF | TGTGCCAGCAGTTACGGCGGGACGGCCTACACTGAAGCTTTCTTT
. | TRBD1 | TRBJ2-5 | TRBV3-1/TRBV3-2 | CASSQVQGAGSETQYF | TGTGCCAGCAGCCAAGTTCAGGGGGCAGGGTCAGAGACCCAGTACTTC
. | TRBD1 | TRBJ1-1 | TRBV6-5 | CASSYEGAMVNTEAFF | TGTGCCAGCAGTTACGAGGGGGCAATGGTGAACACTGAAGCTTTCTTT
. | TRBD2 | TRBJ2-5 | TRBV5-1 | CASNGLAGVGETQYF | TGCGCCAGCAACGGACTAGCGGGAGTGGGAGAGACCCAGTACTTC
. | TRBD1 | TRBJ2-1 | TRBV5-1 | CASKRNTGGNEQFF | TGCGCCAGCAAAAGGAACACAGGGGGCAATGAGCAGTTCTTC
. | TRBD1 | TRBJ2-5 | TRBV12-5 | CASGSGQEKVETQYF | TGTGCTAGTGGTTCGGGACAGGAGAAAGTGGAGACCCAGTACTTC
. | . | TRBJ1-1 | TRBV19 | CASSSMRGSGAFF | TGTGCCAGTAGTTCCATGAGGGGGAGTGGAGCTTTCTTT
. | . | TRBJ1-3 | TRBV11-2 | CASSLVQGTLDF | TGTGCCAGCAGCTTAGTTCAGGGGACCCTGGATTTT
. | TRBD1 | TRBJ1-1 | TRBV7-2 | CASRPTGGTEAFF | TGTGCCAGCAGACCGACAGGGGGCACTGAAGCTTTCTTT
. | . | TRBJ1-1 | TRBV3-1/TRBV3-2 | CASSQDLRNTEAFF | TGTGCCAGCAGCCAAGATCTAAGGAACACTGAAGCTTTCTTT
. | TRBD1 | TRBJ1-1 | TRBV18 | CASSPWTGGTEAFF | TGTGCCAGCTCACCCTGGACAGGGGGCACTGAAGCTTTCTTT
few | TRBD1 | TRBJ2-4 | TRBV2 | CASSQDRLKNIQYF | TGTGCCAGCAGTCAGGACAGGTTAAAAAACATTCAGTACTTC
. | . | TRBJ1-5 | TRBV18 | CASSPRDTTPSNQPQHF | TGTGCCAGCTCACCGAGGGACACTACACCTAGCAATCAGCCCCAGCATTTT
once | TRBD1 | TRBJ1-3 | TRBV6-5 | CASSPTGFGNTIYF | TGTGCCAGCAGTCCGACAGGGTTTGGAAACACCATATATTTT
few | . | TRBJ2-1 | TRBV7-8 | CASSGKGRGSSYNEQFF | TGTGCCAGCAGCGGAAAGGGTAGGGGGAGCTCCTACAATGAGCAGTTCTTC
. | TRBD1 | TRBJ2-1 | TRBV5-1 | CASTMTGSYNEQFF | TGCGCCAGCACCATGACAGGGTCCTACAATGAGCAGTTCTTC
once | . | TRBJ1-1 | TRBV6-5 | CASSRTGWVRTFF | TGTGCCAGCAGTAGAACAGGGTGGGTTAGGACTTTCTTT
. | TRBD1 | TRBJ2-1 | TRBV5-1 | CASSLATTGGPNNEQFF | TGCGCCAGCAGCTTGGCCACGACAGGGGGACCTAACAATGAGCAGTTCTTC
. | TRBD1 | TRBJ1-6 | TRBV28 | CASSLSGQGDSPLHF | TGTGCCAGCAGTTTATCGGGACAGGGAGATTCACCCCTCCACTTT
. | TRBD1 | TRBJ1-5 | TRBV7-8 | CASSLSPGQGSNQPQHF | TGTGCCAGCAGCTTATCACCGGGACAGGGTAGCAATCAGCCCCAGCATTTT
. | . | TRBJ1-3 | TRBV5-1 | CASSPAQGGGNTIYF | TGCGCCAGCAGCCCTGCGCAGGGCGGTGGAAACACCATATATTTT
. | . | TRBJ2-1 | TRBV25-1 | CATRLYNEQFF | TGTGCCACCCGACTCTACAATGAGCAGTTCTTC
few | TRBD1 | TRBJ1-2 | TRBV16 | CASSPRTGVNYGYTF | TGTGCCAGCAGCCCAAGGACAGGGGTTAACTATGGCTACACCTTC
. | . | TRBJ2-1 | TRBV10-2 | CASSDASGPYNEQFF | TGCGCCAGCAGTGACGCGTCAGGTCCTTACAATGAGCAGTTCTTC
. | . | TRBJ2-3 | TRBV24-1 | CATSNPPGGASTDTQYF | TGTGCCACCAGTAACCCCCCTGGCGGAGCAAGCACAGATACGCAGTATTTT
. | . | TRBJ1-2 | TRBV11-2 | CASSLAESYGYTF | TGTGCCAGCAGCTTGGCGGAAAGCTATGGCTACACCTTC
. | TRBD2 | TRBJ2-1 | TRBV4-1 | CASSTSGANGEQFF | TGCGCCAGCAGTACTAGCGGAGCCAACGGTGAGCAGTTCTTC
. | . | TRBJ2-3 | TRBV9 | CASSASPWTASTDTQYF | TGTGCCAGCAGCGCGAGCCCTTGGACAGCTAGCACAGATACGCAGTATTTT
. | TRBD1 | TRBJ1-2 | TRBV6-5 | CASSYSRDGQGRGYTF | TGTGCCAGCAGTTACTCGAGAGATGGACAGGGACGTGGCTACACCTTC
. | . | TRBJ1-1 | TRBV19 | CASSPEGRGAFF | TGTGCCAGTAGTCCCGAGGGCAGGGGAGCTTTCTTT
. | TRBD1 | TRBJ1-4 | TRBV7-9 | CASSSTGTGGEKLFF | TGTGCCAGCAGCTCCACCGGGACAGGGGGTGAAAAACTGTTTTTT
. | TRBD1 | TRBJ1-1 | TRBV30 | CAWSASTGHTEAFF | TGTGCCTGGAGTGCATCGACAGGGCACACTGAAGCTTTCTTT
once | TRBD2 | TRBJ2-1 | TRBV10-3 | CAISGTSASYNEQFF | TGTGCCATCAGTGGGACTAGTGCTTCCTACAATGAGCAGTTCTTC
. | TRBD1 | TRBJ1-5 | TRBV30 | CAWSEGQGGFQPQHF | TGTGCCTGGAGTGAGGGACAGGGAGGCTTCCAGCCCCAGCATTTT
. | TRBD1 | TRBJ2-5 | TRBV24-1 | CATSSRDRVGETQYF | TGTGCCACCAGTAGCCGGGACAGGGTAGGAGAGACCCAGTACTTC
. | TRBD1 | TRBJ1-1 | TRBV18 | CASSLSQTGAGTEAFF | TGTGCCAGCTCACTAAGCCAAACAGGGGCTGGCACTGAAGCTTTCTTT
. | TRBD2 | TRBJ2-1 | TRBV28 | CASSSPGGRVNEQFF | TGTGCCAGCAGTTCCCCTGGCGGGAGGGTAAATGAGCAGTTCTTC
. | . | TRBJ2-1 | TRBV5-1 | CASSRDFYNEQFF | TGCGCCAGCAGCCGGGACTTCTACAATGAGCAGTTCTTC
. | . | TRBJ1-3 | TRBV20-1 | CSASEAWGVGNTIYF | TGCAGTGCTAGTGAGGCGTGGGGGGTAGGAAACACCATATATTTT
. | . | TRBJ1-5 | TRBV18 | CASSPQGGRSNQPQHF | TGTGCCAGCTCGCCTCAGGGAGGTAGGAGCAATCAGCCCCAGCATTTT
. | TRBD2 | TRBJ2-1 | TRBV30 | CAWSGTSGRGQFF | TGTGCCTGGAGCGGGACTAGCGGGAGAGGGCAGTTCTTC
. | . | TRBJ2-1 | TRBV7-2 | CASSFGSEQFF | TGTGCCAGCAGCTTCGGTAGTGAGCAGTTCTTC
. | . | TRBJ1-1 | TRBV5-1 | CASSLEIGGDTEAFF | TGCGCCAGCAGCTTGGAAATTGGGGGGGACACTGAAGCTTTCTTT
. | TRBD1 | TRBJ2-2 | TRBV28 | CASSSYSQGWAGELFF | TGTGCCAGCAGTTCTTACTCACAGGGGTGGGCCGGGGAGCTGTTTTTT
. | TRBD2 | TRBJ2-3 | TRBV5-1 | CASSVGTSGSQSRETQYF | TGCGCCAGCAGCGTGGGGACTAGCGGGAGTCAATCGAGAGAAACGCAGTATTTT
. | . | TRBJ1-2 | TRBV5-4 | CASSPDSPTNYGYTF | TGTGCCAGCAGCCCTGACAGCCCCACTAACTATGGCTACACCTTC
. | . | TRBJ1-1 | TRBV29-1 | CSVESVGQGTEAFF | TGCAGCGTTGAAAGTGTAGGGCAGGGGACTGAAGCTTTCTTT